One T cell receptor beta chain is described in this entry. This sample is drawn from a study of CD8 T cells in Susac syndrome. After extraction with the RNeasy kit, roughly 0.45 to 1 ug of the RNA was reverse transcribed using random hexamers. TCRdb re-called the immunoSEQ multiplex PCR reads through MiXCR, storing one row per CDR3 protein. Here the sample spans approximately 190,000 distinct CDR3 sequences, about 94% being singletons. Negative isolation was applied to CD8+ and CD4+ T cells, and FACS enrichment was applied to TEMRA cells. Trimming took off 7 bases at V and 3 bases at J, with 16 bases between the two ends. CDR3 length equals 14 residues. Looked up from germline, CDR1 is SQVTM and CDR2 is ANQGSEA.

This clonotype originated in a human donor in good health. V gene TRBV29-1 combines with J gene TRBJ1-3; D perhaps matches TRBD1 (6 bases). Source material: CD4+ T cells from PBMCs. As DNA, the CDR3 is TGCAGCGCGGGGATCGGGGGCAGTGGAAACACCATATATTTT. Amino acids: CSAGIGGSGNTIYF.